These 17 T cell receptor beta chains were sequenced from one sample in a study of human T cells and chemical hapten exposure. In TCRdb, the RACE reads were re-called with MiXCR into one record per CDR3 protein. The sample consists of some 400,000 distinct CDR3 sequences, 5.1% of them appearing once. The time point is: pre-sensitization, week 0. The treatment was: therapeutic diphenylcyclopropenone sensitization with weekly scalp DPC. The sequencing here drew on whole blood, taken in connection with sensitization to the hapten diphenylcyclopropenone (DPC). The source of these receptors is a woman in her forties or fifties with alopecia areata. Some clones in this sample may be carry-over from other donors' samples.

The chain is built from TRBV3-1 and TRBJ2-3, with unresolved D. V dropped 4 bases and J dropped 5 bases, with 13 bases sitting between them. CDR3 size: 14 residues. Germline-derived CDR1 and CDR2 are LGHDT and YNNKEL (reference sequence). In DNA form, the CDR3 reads TGTGCCAGCAGCCTCCAATCCTCAGGAGATACGCAGTATTTT. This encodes CASSLQSSGDTQYF.

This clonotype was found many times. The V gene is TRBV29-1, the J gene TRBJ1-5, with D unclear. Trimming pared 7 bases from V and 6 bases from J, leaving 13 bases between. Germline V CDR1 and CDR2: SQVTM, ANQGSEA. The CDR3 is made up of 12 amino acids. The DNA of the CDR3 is TGCAGCGCCGGGAGGGCAGGTCAGCCCCAGCATTTT. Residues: CSAGRAGQPQHF.

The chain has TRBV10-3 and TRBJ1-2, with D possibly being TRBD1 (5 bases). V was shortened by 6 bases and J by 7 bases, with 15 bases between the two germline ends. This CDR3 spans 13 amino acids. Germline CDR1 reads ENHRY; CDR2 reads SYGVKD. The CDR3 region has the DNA TGTGCCATCAGGGTGGACACTAGTATTGGCTACACCTTC. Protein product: CAIRVDTSIGYTF.

This CDR3 reads CSVEVRTGGPYEQYF. Here the CDR3 DNA reads TGCAGCGTTGAAGTGCGGACAGGGGGCCCCTACGAGCAGTACTTC. The chain couples TRBV29-1 to TRBJ2-7; 11 bases are shared with TRBD1. This CDR3 region has 15 residues. With 1 base clipped from V and 2 bases from J, the junction kept 4 bases outside the gene matches. The germline gives CDR1 SQVTM, CDR2 ANQGSEA.

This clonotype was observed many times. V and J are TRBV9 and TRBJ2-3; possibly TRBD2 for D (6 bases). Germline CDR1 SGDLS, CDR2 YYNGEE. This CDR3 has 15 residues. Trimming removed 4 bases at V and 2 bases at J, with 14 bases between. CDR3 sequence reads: CASSPHAGSTDTQYF. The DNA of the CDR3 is TGTGCCAGCAGCCCCCATGCGGGGTCCACAGATACGCAGTATTTT.

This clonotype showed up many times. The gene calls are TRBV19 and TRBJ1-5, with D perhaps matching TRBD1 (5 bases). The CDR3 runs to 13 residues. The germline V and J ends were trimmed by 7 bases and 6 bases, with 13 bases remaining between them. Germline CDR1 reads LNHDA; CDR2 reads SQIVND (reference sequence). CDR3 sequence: CASTSARGQPQHF. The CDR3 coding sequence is TGTGCCAGTACCAGCGCGAGGGGTCAGCCCCAGCATTTT.

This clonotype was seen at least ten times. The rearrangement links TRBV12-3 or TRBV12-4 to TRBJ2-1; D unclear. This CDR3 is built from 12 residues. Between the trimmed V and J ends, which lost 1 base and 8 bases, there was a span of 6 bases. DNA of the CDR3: TGTGCCAGCAGTTTAGACCGCCATGAGCAGTTCTTC. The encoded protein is CASSLDRHEQFF.

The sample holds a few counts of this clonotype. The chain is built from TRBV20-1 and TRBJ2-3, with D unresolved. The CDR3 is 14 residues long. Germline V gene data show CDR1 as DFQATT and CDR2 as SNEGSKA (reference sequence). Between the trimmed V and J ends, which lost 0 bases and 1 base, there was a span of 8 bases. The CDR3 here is CSARDAYRTDTQYF. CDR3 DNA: TGCAGTGCTAGAGACGCCTACCGCACAGATACGCAGTATTTT.

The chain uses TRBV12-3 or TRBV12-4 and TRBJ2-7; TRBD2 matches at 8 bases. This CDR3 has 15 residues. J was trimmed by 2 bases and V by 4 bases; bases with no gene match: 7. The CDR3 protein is CASSWTSKAPYEQYF. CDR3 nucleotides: TGTGCCAGCAGTTGGACTAGCAAAGCCCCCTACGAGCAGTACTTC.

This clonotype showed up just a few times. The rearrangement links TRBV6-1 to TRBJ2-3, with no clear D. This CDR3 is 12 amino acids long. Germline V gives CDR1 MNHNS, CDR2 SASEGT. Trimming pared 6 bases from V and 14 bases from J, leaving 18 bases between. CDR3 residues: CASSQDRRMGYF. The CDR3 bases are TGTGCCAGCAGCCAGGACCGCCGAATGGGGTATTTT.

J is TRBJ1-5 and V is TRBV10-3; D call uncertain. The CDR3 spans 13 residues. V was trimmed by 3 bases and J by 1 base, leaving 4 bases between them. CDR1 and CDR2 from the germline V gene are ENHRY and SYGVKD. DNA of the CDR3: TGTGCCATCAGTGACAGGAGCAATCAGCCCCAGCATTTT. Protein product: CAISDRSNQPQHF.

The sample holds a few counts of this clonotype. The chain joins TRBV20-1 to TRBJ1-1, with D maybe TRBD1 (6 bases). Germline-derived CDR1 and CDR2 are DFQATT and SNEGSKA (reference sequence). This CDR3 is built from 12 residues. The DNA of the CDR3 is TGCAGGGGCTCAGGCAGGGGAGATGAAGCTTTCTTT. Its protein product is CRGSGRGDEAFF.

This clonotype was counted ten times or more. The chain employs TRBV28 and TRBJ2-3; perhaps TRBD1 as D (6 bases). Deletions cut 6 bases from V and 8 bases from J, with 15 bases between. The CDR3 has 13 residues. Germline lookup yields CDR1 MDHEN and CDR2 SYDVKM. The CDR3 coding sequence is TGTGCCAGCAGGTTACAGGGACGGGGTACGCAGTATTTT. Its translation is CASRLQGRGTQYF. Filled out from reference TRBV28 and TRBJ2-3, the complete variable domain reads DVKVTQSSRYLVKRTGEKVFLECVQDMDHENMFWYRQDPGLGLRLIYFSYDVKMKEKGDIPEGYSVSREKKERFSLILESASTNQTSMYLCASRLQGRGTQYFGPGTRLTVL.

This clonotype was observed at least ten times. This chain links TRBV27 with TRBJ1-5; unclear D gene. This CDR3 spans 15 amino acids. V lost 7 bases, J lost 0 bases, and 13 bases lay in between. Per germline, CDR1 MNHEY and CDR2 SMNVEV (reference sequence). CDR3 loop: CASKPAVFSNQPQHF. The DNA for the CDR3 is TGTGCCAGCAAGCCGGCAGTCTTTAGCAATCAGCCCCAGCATTTT.

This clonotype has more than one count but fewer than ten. CDR3 nucleotides: TGTGCCAGCAGCTTATTGTCCCTGACAGTTAGCTATGGCTACACCTTC. Its protein product is CASSLLSLTVSYGYTF. The chain carries TRBV7-9 and TRBJ1-2, with D maybe TRBD1 (5 bases). The V and J ends lost 2 bases and 4 bases respectively, with 17 bases between them. Germline lookup yields CDR1 SEHNR and CDR2 FQNEAQ (reference sequence). The CDR3 sequence is 16 residues long.

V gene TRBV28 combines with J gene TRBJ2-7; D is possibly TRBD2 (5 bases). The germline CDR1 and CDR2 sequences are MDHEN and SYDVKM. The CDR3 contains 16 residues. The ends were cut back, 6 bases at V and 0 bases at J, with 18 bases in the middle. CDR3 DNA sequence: TGTGCCAGCAGCCCCCTTGGCGACACTAGCTCCTACGAGCAGTACTTC. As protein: CASSPLGDTSSYEQYF.

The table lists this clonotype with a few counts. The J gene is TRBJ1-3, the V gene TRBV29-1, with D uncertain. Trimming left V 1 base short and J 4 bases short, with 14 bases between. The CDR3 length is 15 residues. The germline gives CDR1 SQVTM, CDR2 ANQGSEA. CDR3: CSVEVWVPEGNTIYF. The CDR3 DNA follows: TGCAGCGTTGAAGTGTGGGTTCCGGAGGGAAACACCATATATTTT.